This T cell receptor (beta chain) was sequenced during a study of CD8 T cells in Susac syndrome. Germline assignment: CDR1 SGHRS and CDR2 YFSETQ. V was shortened by 3 bases and J by 1 base, with 8 bases between the two germline ends. The CDR3 has 15 amino acids. A few counts support this clonotype. Reverse transcription of roughly 0.45 to 1 ug RNA was performed with random hexamers. TCRdb called the immunoSEQ multiplex PCR reads again in MiXCR, with one record for every CDR3 protein. The sample contains about 250,000 distinct CDR3 sequences, about 94% of which appear only once. CD8+ and CD4+ T cells circulating in blood were sequenced for TCR beta.

The receptor comes from a human donor with multiple sclerosis. This chain links TRBV5-1 with TRBJ1-6; TRBD1 is a possible D gene (6 bases). The sample was CD4+ T cells from PBMCs. CDR3 amino acids: CASSSRGSYNSPLHF. The DNA for the CDR3 is TGCGCCAGCAGCTCCAGGGGTTCCTATAATTCACCCCTCCACTTT.